This T cell receptor (beta chain) was identified in a study of cytomegalovirus exposure and HLA in healthy donors. General study findings and limits: With high specificity and sensitivity, the classifier reportedly diagnosed cytomegalovirus status. The records held CMV serostatus as the only immune exposure information. There were a few CMV-associated chains whose specificity for CMV antigens was confirmed in vitro. A later analysis associated 15,000 to 20,000 TCR beta sequences with HLA alleles at a 0.05 false discovery rate.

CDR3 length: 14 amino acids. V lost 6 bases and J 3 bases, leaving 17 bases between the germline ends. Germline values: CDR1 SQVTM, CDR2 ANQGSEA. A multiplex PCR was run with 60 Vbeta primers and 13 Jbeta primers. Measured with immunoSEQ multiplex PCR; TCRdb has only the in-frame clones, and not every one. There are approximately 130,000 clones in the sample; about four fifths occur only once, and roughly 3% lies in the top ten. Comment on this clone: Its target is unknown.

Source material: PBMCs. This TCR came from a man younger than 40 in good health and CMV-seronegative. The chain couples TRBV29-1 to TRBJ1-2; D possibly corresponds to TRBD1 (5 bases). Here the CDR3 reads CSVAGWEGDYGYTF. CDR3 DNA sequence: TGCAGCGTAGCTGGCTGGGAAGGGGACTATGGCTACACCTTC.